This T cell receptor beta chain is drawn from a study of patients and donors after allogeneic stem cell transplantation. CDR3 size: 16 residues. CDR1 and CDR2 (germline): SGHDT, YYEEEE. With 3 bases clipped from V and 3 bases from J, the junction kept 3 bases outside the gene matches. TCRdb used MiXCR to reprocess the RT-PCR reads, holding one entry per CDR3 protein. This table has roughly 180,000 distinct CDR3 sequences, roughly 40% appearing once. The rearrangement joins TRBV5-6 to TRBJ2-2, with 12 nucleotides matching TRBD2. The TCR originated in a human donor who was either an allogeneic HSCT recipient or a stem cell or donor lymphocyte infusion donor (not recorded which). It is not recorded whose cells these are; they may come from a transplant donor. Sequenced input: blood, either unsorted or a sorted T cell fraction (not recorded which). This CDR3 is CASSYGLAGYTGELFF. Here the CDR3 DNA reads TGTGCCAGCAGCTACGGACTAGCGGGATACACCGGGGAGCTGTTTTTT.